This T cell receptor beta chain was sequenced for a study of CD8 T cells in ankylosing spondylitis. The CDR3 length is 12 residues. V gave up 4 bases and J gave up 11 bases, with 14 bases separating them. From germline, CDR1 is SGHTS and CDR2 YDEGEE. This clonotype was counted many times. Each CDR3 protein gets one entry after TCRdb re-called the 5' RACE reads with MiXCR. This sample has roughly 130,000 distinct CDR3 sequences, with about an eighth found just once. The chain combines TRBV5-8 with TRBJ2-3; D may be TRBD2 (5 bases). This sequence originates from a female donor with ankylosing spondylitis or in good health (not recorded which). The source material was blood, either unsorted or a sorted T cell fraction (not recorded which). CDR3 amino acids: CASSHQRSLQYF. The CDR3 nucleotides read TGTGCCAGCAGCCACCAGCGGAGCTTGCAGTATTTT.